One sample yielded the 16 T cell receptor beta chains listed below, sequenced in a study of blood T cell repertoires in COVID-19. TCRdb keeps only in-frame clones here, not all; method: immunoSEQ multiplex PCR. The table shows over 450,000 clones, with about 91% occurring only once. Sequencing input: peripheral blood. Receptor source: a man between 18 and 35 years old with COVID-19, enrolled during active disease.

The chain has TRBV11-3 and TRBJ2-2; 10 bases agree with TRBD2. V lost 3 bases and J lost 4; bases outside the gene matches: 11. CDR1 is SGHNT and CDR2 is YENEEA in the germline V gene. There are 18 residues in the CDR3. The CDR3 sequence is CASSFQLVAGGGTGELFF. Written as DNA, the CDR3 is TGTGCCAGCAGCTTTCAGTTGGTAGCGGGGGGTGGCACCGGGGAGCTGTTTTTT.

The rearrangement links TRBV24-1 to TRBJ2-5, with 8 positions matching TRBD1. The V gene end was trimmed by 5 bases and the J gene end by 5 bases; junction bases not matched to a gene: 6. CDR1 is KGHDR and CDR2 is SFDVKD in the germline V gene. CDR3 size: 14 residues. Here the CDR3 reads CATSGTGPWETQYF. For the CDR3, the DNA is TGTGCCACCAGTGGGACAGGGCCCTGGGAGACCCAGTACTTC.

The CDR3 sequence is CASSPGPNYGYTF. The CDR3, as DNA: TGTGCCAGCAGTCCAGGGCCAAACTATGGCTACACCTTC. The chain has TRBV12-3 or TRBV12-4 and TRBJ1-2; D perhaps matches TRBD1 (5 bases). V gave up 5 bases and J gave up 2 bases, with 9 bases separating them. The CDR3 totals 13 residues.

Only a few counts were recorded for this clone. The V gene is TRBV7-9, the J gene TRBJ2-7; 8 nucleotides agree with TRBD2. The CDR3 extends over 15 amino acids. The V segment lost 5 bases and the J segment 0 bases; nucleotides outside the gene matches: 6. Germline CDR1 and CDR2: SEHNR and FQNEAQ (reference sequence). CDR3 bases: TGTGCCAGCAGCACGGGGGGGGACCCCTCCTACGAGCAGTACTTC. Translated: CASSTGGDPSYEQYF.

The rearrangement links TRBV25-1 to TRBJ1-2; 7 nucleotides agree with TRBD1. Looked up from germline, CDR1 is MGHDK and CDR2 is SYGVNS. Germline trimming cut 4 bases from V and 5 bases from J; bases unmatched to any gene: 10. This CDR3 comprises 15 residues. The CDR3 coding sequence is TGTGCCAGCAGTGCCTCTCTCGGGGACAGATATGGCTACACCTTC. Residues: CASSASLGDRYGYTF.

The V gene is TRBV2, the J gene TRBJ2-6; the match to TRBD1 covers 8 bases. This CDR3 spans 16 amino acids. Germline CDR1 and CDR2: SNHLY and FYNNEI. J was trimmed by 1 base and V by 4 bases; bases with no gene match: 3. The CDR3 DNA is TGTGCCAGCAGTGCAGGGGGCGCATCTGGGGCCAACGTCCTGACTTTC. Translated, it gives CASSAGGASGANVLTF. Full variable domain (remainder filled in from reference TRBV2 and TRBJ2-6): EPEVTQTPSHQVTQMGQEVILRCVPISNHLYFYWYRQILGQKVEFLVSFYNNEISEKSEIFDDQFSVERPDGSNFTLKIRSTKLEDSAMYFCASSAGGASGANVLTFGAGSRLTVL.

The chain links TRBV14 to TRBJ2-3, with TRBD2 identical over 8 bases. The junction had 9 bases not matched to a gene; V was cut back by 4 bases and J by 9 bases. CDR3 length equals 14 residues. In germline, CDR1 is SGHDN, CDR2 FVKESK. CDR3 loop: CASSLAGGRTTQYF. CDR3 bases: TGTGCCAGCAGCCTGGCGGGAGGACGCACCACGCAGTATTTT.

As DNA, the CDR3 is TGCGCCAGCAGCTTGAGGGGACAGGGGCCAGATACGCAGTATTTT. It specifies CASSLRGQGPDTQYF. This chain uses TRBV5-1 with TRBJ2-3; 10 nucleotides align to TRBD1. The CDR3 spans 15 residues. Per germline, CDR1 SGHRS and CDR2 YFSETQ. V dropped 1 base and J dropped 4; count of bases not matched to a gene: 3.

J is TRBJ1-3 and V is TRBV6-5; 8 bases are a match to TRBD1. With 4 bases clipped from V and 5 bases from J, the junction kept 4 bases outside the gene matches. CDR1 and CDR2 from the germline V gene are MNHEY and SVGAGI. CDR3 size: 14 residues. The CDR3 nucleotides read TGTGCCAGCAGTTTGCGGACAGGGAGAAACACCATATATTTT. It codes for CASSLRTGRNTIYF.

This chain connects TRBV20-1 to TRBJ2-1; D uncertain. Germline V CDR1 and CDR2: DFQATT, SNEGSKA (reference sequence). The length of the CDR3 is 11 residues. V was trimmed by 2 bases and J by 9 bases, leaving 8 bases between them. In DNA, the CDR3 is TGCAGTGCTAGATTGGAGTCTGAGCAGTTCTTC. It is translated as CSARLESEQFF.

The rearrangement uses TRBV18 and TRBJ2-1; D gene ambiguous. The CDR3 runs to 15 residues. Germline loops: CDR1 KGHSH, CDR2 LQKENI. V was cut by 2 bases and J by 0 bases, with 8 bases left in between. CDR3 in amino acids: CASSPLAVSYNEQFF. CDR3 sequence (DNA): TGTGCCAGCTCACCATTGGCGGTCTCCTACAATGAGCAGTTCTTC.

The V and J genes are TRBV24-1 and TRBJ2-2, with 9 bases matching TRBD1. V gave up 2 bases and J gave up 2 bases; unmatched junction bases: 2. Germline CDR1 is KGHDR and CDR2 is SFDVKD. This CDR3 contains 16 residues. The chain's CDR3 is CATSDWTGANTGELFF. The CDR3 nucleotides read TGTGCCACCAGTGATTGGACAGGGGCTAACACCGGGGAGCTGTTTTTT.

The table lists this clone with a count of one. This chain links TRBV3-1 (or the pseudogene TRBV3-2) with TRBJ2-3; 7 bases agree with TRBD2. V dropped 3 bases and J dropped 2; count of bases not matched to a gene: 5. This CDR3 is built from 15 residues. Germline V gene data show CDR1 as LGHDT and CDR2 as YNNKEL (reference sequence). CDR3 amino acids: CASSHRGEVTDTQYF. CDR3 DNA sequence: TGTGCCAGCAGCCACCGGGGGGAGGTCACAGATACGCAGTATTTT.

CDR3 coding DNA: TGTGCCAGCAGCCCTGAAAGAGGAGGACAGGTGAACACCGGGGAGCTGTTTTTT. Amino acid sequence: CASSPERGGQVNTGELFF. The rearrangement joins TRBV3-1 (or the pseudogene TRBV3-2) to TRBJ2-2; 7 bases are a match to TRBD1. Germline assignment: CDR1 LGHDT and CDR2 YNNKEL (reference sequence). The CDR3 is 18 amino acids. V gave up 4 bases and J gave up 1 base; unmatched junction bases: 12.

The chain couples TRBV24-1 to TRBJ2-1; weak D call: TRBD1 (6 bases). This CDR3 has 14 residues. V was shortened by 7 bases and J by 2 bases, with 11 bases between the two germline ends. CDR1 is KGHDR and CDR2 is SFDVKD in the germline V gene. In DNA form, the CDR3 reads TGTGCCACCAGCCGACAGGACCCCTACAATGAGCAGTTCTTC. Its translation is CATSRQDPYNEQFF.

This chain connects TRBV27 to TRBJ1-2, with 11 bases matching TRBD1. The CDR3 runs 17 residues. Germline assignment: CDR1 MNHEY and CDR2 SMNVEV (reference sequence). V was pared by 5 bases and J by 4 bases, with 12 bases of the junction left unmatched. CDR3 nucleotide sequence: TGTGCCAGCAGTCAGACCGGGACAGGGGGTTTAATCTATGGCTACACCTTC. Its protein product is CASSQTGTGGLIYGYTF.